This T cell receptor beta chain stems from a study of T-cell reconstitution after alpha-beta-depleted transplantation in children. Regarding the study as a whole: In patients about two months after transplant, alpha-beta T cells reportedly arose from several hundred expanded graft clones.

V lost 6 bases and J lost 5, with 20 bases in between. The CDR3 consists of 16 residues. Germline CDR1 and CDR2: MDHEN and SYDVKM. During its preparation, the TCRbeta library received unique molecular identifiers. One entry per CDR3 protein, called by TCRdb with MiXCR from the PCR reads. The sample shows under 250,000 distinct CDR3 sequences, roughly 6.6% of them seen only once. This clonotype was observed a few times. Antigen: not known. The TCR comes from a boy between 2 and 10 years old with acute lymphoblastic leukemia, due to receive a stem cell transplant. This chain joins TRBV28 and TRBJ1-5, with D perhaps TRBD1 (6 bases). The sequenced sample was PBMCs, obtained before TCRalphabeta/CD19-depleted stem cell transplant. CDR3: CASSYRAELLYQPQHF. The CDR3 DNA reads TGTGCCAGCAGCTACAGGGCCGAATTACTGTATCAGCCCCAGCATTTT. The complete variable domain, with remaining parts taken from reference TRBV28 and TRBJ1-5, reads DVKVTQSSRYLVKRTGEKVFLECVQDMDHENMFWYRQDPGLGLRLIYFSYDVKMKEKGDIPEGYSVSREKKERFSLILESASTNQTSMYLCASSYRAELLYQPQHFGDGTRLSIL.